The source of this TCR beta chain is a study of CD8 T cells in Susac syndrome (dated by TCRdb to between 2018 and 2021). Regarding the research as a whole: Repertoire sequencing was used to test whether CD8+ T cell activation and differentiation in Susac syndrome was antigen driven. The clonality of the CD8+ T cell repertoire was compared across approximately eleven healthy donors, around 14 Susac syndrome patients and around 16 multiple sclerosis patients. Results the study describes overall, beyond this receptor: The number of individuals in the TCR sequencing and HLA analysis was recognized as being relatively small.

To note about this clonotype: What antigen it recognizes has not been identified. Within one base of it there is no much larger clone, and no base qualities were kept.

RNA was extracted using the RNeasy kit, and about 0.45 to 1 ug of the RNA was reverse transcribed with random hexamers. TCR beta CDR3 regions were amplified with the immunoSEQ multiplex PCR assay covering 54 Vbeta and 13 Jbeta segments. Bias from PCR amplification was corrected by using a synthetic template baseline for primer optimization and for computational correction. In the authors' own workflow: Only productive sequences were kept, with reads annotated to V, D and J genes according to IMGT and analyzed in immunoSEQ Analyzer. Clonality was computed as one minus Shannon entropy normalized by log2 of the number of productive unique sequences. For each patient and control, public and private clones were evaluated among the 100 most prevalent clones. Susac-specific clones were defined as absent from healthy and MS cohorts, over a thousand published viral clones and other ImmuneACCESS disease sequences. TCRdb reanalyzed the raw reads on its own, using fastp at Q25 for trimming and MiXCR for clone calling, and kept in-frame beta chains. Each entry merges the rows of one CDR3 protein and shows their most common DNA and genes. TCRdb, rather than the study authors, made the V and J calls. In all, the sample holds tens of thousands of distinct CDR3 sequences, and roughly nine tenths of those were seen once. Around 0.5% of the sample is in the top ten clones.

CDR1 SGHVS and CDR2 FNYEAQ are derived from the germline V gene. The CDR3 has 15 amino acids, counting the end cysteine and phenylalanine. The entry retains the CDR3 DNA only, 45 bases that are in frame from base 1. V and J lose 1 base and 6 bases, and a span of 13 bases separates them. High-throughput TCR beta sequencing profiled peripheral blood CD8+ and CD4+ T cells from healthy donors, Susac syndrome patients and multiple sclerosis patients. The multiple sclerosis controls were treatment-naive patients whose relapsing-remitting disease, either stable or active, fulfilled the revised McDonald criteria. CD8+ TEMRA cells were enriched by FACS, while bulk CD8+ and CD4+ T cells were purified by magnetic negative isolation. Blood was drawn into EDTA tubes, processed within 24 hours, and PBMCs were isolated by density gradient centrifugation. PBMCs intended for TCR sequencing were frozen in liquid nitrogen and were later thawed in a 37 degrees C water bath. Purity of sorted or isolated CD4+, CD8+ and CD8+ TEMRA cells was at least 90%.

This sequence uses TRBV7-6 and TRBJ1-5; the D segment could be TRBD1, given 6 matching bases. What was sequenced was CD8+ T cells from PBMCs. This clonotype originated in a human donor with multiple sclerosis. Here is the DNA: TGTGCCAGCAGCTTAGGGGCAGGGGAAGGTCAGCCCCAGCATTTT. It codes for CASSLGAGEGQPQHF. With the portions outside the CDR3 filled from the reference TRBV7-6 and TRBJ1-5 genes, the complete variable region becomes GAGVSQSPRYKVTKRGQDVALRCDPISGHVSLYWYRQALGQGPEFLTYFNYEAQQDKSGLPNDRFSAERPEGSISTLTIQRTEQRDSAMYRCASSLGAGEGQPQHFGDGTRLSIL.